These 27 T cell receptor beta chains came from one sample sequenced in a study of T-cell reconstitution after alpha-beta-depleted transplantation in children. Unique molecular identifiers featured in how the TCRbeta library was prepared. TCRdb called the PCR reads again in MiXCR, with one record for every CDR3 protein. The table shows about 830,000 distinct CDR3 sequences, with approximately 15% occurring only once. This material consisted of PBMCs, mostly from graft donor cells, taken 360 days after TCRalphabeta/CD19-depleted stem cell transplant. These receptors were obtained from a male patient between 10 and 17 years old who had a stem cell transplant for acute lymphoblastic leukemia, so the T cells may come from the graft donor.

V gene TRBV5-1 combines with J gene TRBJ2-1; the match to TRBD2 covers 9 bases. The V segment lost 0 bases and the J segment 5 bases; nucleotides outside the gene matches: 12. The length of the CDR3 is 18 residues. Germline loops: CDR1 SGHRS, CDR2 YFSETQ. CDR3 sequence (DNA): TGCGCCAGCAGCTTGGAACCGGTCGGGCTAGCGGGGAACAATGAGCAGTTCTTC. Translation: CASSLEPVGLAGNNEQFF.

This clonotype was counted only a few times. The V call is TRBV4-1, the J call TRBJ2-2; TRBD2 aligns across 8 bases. After removal of 4 bases from V and 5 bases from J, the junction contained 12 bases not matched to a gene. Per the germline V gene, CDR1 is MGHRA and CDR2 is YSYEKL. The CDR3 extends over 17 amino acids. The CDR3 coding sequence is TGCGCCAGCAGCCCCCGGGGACTAGTGCGAGAAACCGGGGAGCTGTTTTTT. This gives the protein CASSPRGLVRETGELFF.

This rearrangement joins TRBV27 to TRBJ2-3; D is possibly TRBD1 or TRBD2 (5 bases each). The CDR3 loop spans 17 amino acids. Germline CDR1 and CDR2: MNHEY and SMNVEV (reference sequence). V lost 2 bases to trimming and J lost 0 bases, with 15 bases between them. CDR3 sequence: CASSLRVFGASTDTQYF. The CDR3 DNA sequence: TGTGCCAGCAGTTTACGGGTGTTCGGGGCTAGCACAGATACGCAGTATTTT.

The CDR3 here is CASSLAGRGSNTGELFF. CDR3 bases: TGTGCCAGCAGCTTAGCGGGGCGGGGTTCGAACACCGGGGAGCTGTTTTTT. The genes are TRBV7-8 and TRBJ2-2; TRBD2 is a possible D gene (6 bases). This CDR3 has 17 amino acids. CDR1 is SGHVS, CDR2 FQNEAQ, per germline. Trimming left V 0 bases short and J 0 bases short, with 11 bases between.

This clonotype ranks as medium-sized. V and J are TRBV5-4 and TRBJ2-1; a possible D gene is TRBD1 (6 bases). The germline gives CDR1 SGHNT, CDR2 YYREEE (reference sequence). V gave up 6 bases and J gave up 1 base, with 17 bases separating them. This CDR3 region has 16 residues. The CDR3, as DNA: TGTGCCAGCACCATTCGTGGCCAGGGGTCCTACAATGAGCAGTTCTTC. Protein sequence: CASTIRGQGSYNEQFF.

This clonotype was detected a few times. The chain recombines TRBV7-9 with TRBJ2-7; 10 nucleotides align to TRBD2. V lost 5 bases, J lost 2 bases, and 9 bases stayed unmatched. The CDR3 is 16 residues long. The V gene's germline CDR1 is SEHNR and CDR2 FQNEAQ (reference sequence). DNA of the CDR3: TGTGCCAGCAGCACACCGACTAGCGGGTCGACCTACGAGCAGTACTTC. This sequence encodes CASSTPTSGSTYEQYF.

The chain couples TRBV4-1 to TRBJ1-1, with unresolved D. Looked up from germline, CDR1 is MGHRA and CDR2 is YSYEKL. The CDR3 sequence is 15 residues long. V gave up 1 base and J gave up 0 bases, with 9 bases separating them. CDR3 protein: CASSQAAILNTEAFF. The CDR3, as DNA: TGCGCCAGCAGCCAAGCGGCGATTTTGAACACTGAAGCTTTCTTT.

This chain uses TRBV6-2 or TRBV6-3 with TRBJ2-7, with D possibly matching TRBD1 (6 bases). V shed 6 bases and J shed 6 bases, with 15 bases lying between them. The length of the CDR3 is 13 residues. Germline CDR1 and CDR2: MNHEY and SVGEGT. CDR3 sequence: CASSLDSFSEQYF. In nucleotides, the CDR3 is TGTGCCAGCAGCTTGGACAGCTTCAGCGAGCAGTACTTC.

A few counts support this clonotype. The rearrangement links TRBV18 to TRBJ2-2; D remains unclear. The CDR3 covers 15 residues. CDR1 is KGHSH, CDR2 LQKENI, per germline. Trimming shortened V by 3 bases and J by 6 bases, and 14 bases separated the two germline ends. The CDR3 protein is CASSPLPTSSGELFF. CDR3 bases: TGTGCCAGCTCACCCCTTCCAACCAGCTCCGGGGAGCTGTTTTTT.

The chain carries TRBV6-1 and TRBJ2-7; the D gene is possibly TRBD2 (6 bases). The CDR3 covers 14 residues. V lost 5 bases and J lost 2, with 13 bases in between. Germline lookup yields CDR1 MNHNS and CDR2 SASEGT. CDR3 DNA: TGTGCCAGCAGTCGCGGACGGGAGACCTACGAGCAGTACTTC. Amino acid sequence: CASSRGRETYEQYF.

The rearrangement links TRBV4-1 to TRBJ1-1; the D is unclear. Trimming removed 6 bases from V and 4 bases from J, with 24 bases in between. The CDR3 is 17 residues long. Per the germline V gene, CDR1 is MGHRA and CDR2 is YSYEKL. CDR3 region: CASSLDSSGRGITEAFF. The CDR3 DNA follows: TGCGCCAGCAGTCTCGACTCAAGCGGCCGGGGAATCACTGAAGCTTTCTTT.

This clonotype was recorded a few times. The genes are TRBV12-3 or TRBV12-4 and TRBJ2-7; 10 positions match TRBD1. CDR3 length equals 15 residues. The V segment lost 5 bases and the J segment 1 base; nucleotides outside the gene matches: 5. The CDR3 region has the DNA TGTGCCAGCAGTCACGGACAGGGGGGATCCTACGAGCAGTACTTC. Translated, it gives CASSHGQGGSYEQYF.

This clonotype was observed a few times. The chain recombines TRBV6-5 with TRBJ2-7; 7 bases align to TRBD2. The junction had 13 bases not matched to a gene; V was cut back by 1 base and J by 7 bases. This CDR3 is 16 amino acids long. Germline assignment: CDR1 MNHEY and CDR2 SVGAGI. The CDR3 loop is CASSYFEEAGVREQYF. The CDR3 bases are TGTGCCAGCAGTTACTTCGAGGAGGCGGGAGTGAGGGAGCAGTACTTC.

This clonotype has a handful of counts. This sequence joins TRBV24-1 and TRBJ2-1; 13 nucleotides agree with TRBD2. CDR1 and CDR2 (germline): KGHDR, SFDVKD. The V gene end was trimmed by 6 bases and the J gene end by 6 bases; junction bases not matched to a gene: 1. CDR3 length: 14 amino acids. The CDR3 region is CATSRLAGGNEQFF. CDR3 DNA: TGTGCCACCAGTAGACTAGCGGGAGGCAATGAGCAGTTCTTC.

This clonotype was found a few times. The chain recombines TRBV12-3 or TRBV12-4 with TRBJ2-3; TRBD2 agrees at 15 bases. V gave up 5 bases and J gave up 4 bases; unmatched junction bases: 1. The length of the CDR3 is 15 residues. The CDR3 here is CASSGLAGGSDTQYF. In nucleotides, the CDR3 is TGTGCCAGCAGTGGACTAGCGGGAGGGTCAGATACGCAGTATTTT.

V is TRBV6-5 and J is TRBJ1-2; D is possibly TRBD1 (6 bases). The germline V and J ends were trimmed by 2 bases and 0 bases, with 19 bases remaining between them. The germline gives CDR1 MNHEY, CDR2 SVGAGI. The CDR3 runs to 18 residues. CDR3 sequence: CASSYKGHRVGANYGYTF. CDR3 bases: TGTGCCAGCAGTTACAAGGGACACCGAGTGGGAGCTAACTATGGCTACACCTTC.

The V call is TRBV29-1, the J call TRBJ1-4, with D tentatively TRBD1 (5 bases). The V end lost 4 bases, the J end lost 3 bases, and 9 bases lay between the germline ends. Per germline, CDR1 SQVTM and CDR2 ANQGSEA. The CDR3 has 13 residues. For the CDR3, the DNA is TGCAGCGTTGTCCGGGGCCCTAATGAAAAACTGTTTTTT. It yields the protein CSVVRGPNEKLFF.

The chain is built from TRBV9 and TRBJ2-1, with TRBD1 matching 10 bases. CDR1 and CDR2 (germline): SGDLS, YYNGEE. The CDR3 sequence is 18 residues long. The J segment lost 5 bases and the V segment lost 4 bases, leaving 15 bases of the junction unmatched. CDR3 region: CASSPRHTRDRGHNEQFF. The CDR3 DNA follows: TGTGCCAGCAGCCCACGACACACCCGGGACAGGGGCCACAATGAGCAGTTCTTC.

This clonotype has more than one count but fewer than ten. CDR3: CASSEYVGGPKGYNEQFF. The CDR3 DNA reads TGCGCCAGCAGTGAGTATGTGGGAGGGCCTAAGGGCTACAATGAGCAGTTCTTC. V gene TRBV10-2 combines with J gene TRBJ2-1; 7 nucleotides line up with TRBD2. Trimming cost V 1 base and J 3 bases; bases outside gene matches: 12. The CDR3 covers 18 residues. Germline CDR1 and CDR2: WSHSY and SAAADI.

This clonotype was picked up a small number of times. The rearrangement links TRBV3-1 to TRBJ2-1; 10 bases map to TRBD1. V was pared by 3 bases and J by 2 bases, with 4 bases of the junction left unmatched. Germline V gene lookup returns CDR1 LGHDT and CDR2 YNNKEL (reference sequence). CDR3 length: 16 residues. CDR3 amino acids: CASSQADRGPYNEQFF. CDR3 in DNA: TGTGCCAGCAGCCAGGCCGACAGGGGGCCCTACAATGAGCAGTTCTTC.

This clonotype was counted a few times. As the CDR3 is not closed by the conserved phenylalanine or tryptophan, this likely results from a read error. The DNA is omitted, as the CDR3 cannot be located on it reliably, and the CDR3 follows TCRdb's listing. The chain has TRBV10-3 and TRBJ2-1; the table names TRBD1, a call not compared with the DNA. Per germline, CDR1 ENHRY and CDR2 SYGVKD. With termini counted, the CDR3 has 12 amino acids. The CDR3 sequence: CATKGGNRDRSL.

This chain uses TRBV29-1 with TRBJ1-2; maybe TRBD1 (5 bases). The CDR3 runs to 11 residues. V lost 5 bases and J lost 8, with 12 bases in between. Germline lookup yields CDR1 SQVTM and CDR2 ANQGSEA. The CDR3 is CSVQGVGGYTF. CDR3 coding DNA: TGCAGCGTTCAGGGAGTGGGAGGCTACACCTTC.

This clonotype was detected a few times. This chain links TRBV7-7 with TRBJ1-5; D is unclear. CDR3 size: 16 residues. Germline V CDR1 and CDR2: SSHAT, FNYEAQ (reference sequence). V was clipped by 4 bases and J by 4 bases, with 17 bases between them. Here the CDR3 reads CASSSHPGLRNQPQHF. The CDR3 bases are TGTGCCAGCAGCTCACACCCTGGACTGCGAAATCAGCCCCAGCATTTT.

This clonotype was found a few times. CDR3 nucleotides: TGTGCCAGCAGCCAACAGGGGGGCTCCTACAATGAGCAGTTCTTC. This codes for CASSQQGGSYNEQFF. The V gene is TRBV3-1, the J gene TRBJ2-1, with D possibly being TRBD1 (7 bases). The CDR3 contains 15 residues. Trimming took off 2 bases at V and 0 bases at J, with 8 bases between the two ends. CDR1 is LGHDT, CDR2 YNNKEL, per germline (reference sequence).

The rearrangement uses TRBV4-1 and TRBJ2-3; D is undetermined. With 4 bases removed from V and 0 bases from J, the gap between germline ends came to 11 bases. The CDR3 runs to 15 residues. Per the germline V gene, CDR1 is MGHRA and CDR2 is YSYEKL. The CDR3 DNA reads TGCGCCAGCAGCCCGATAGCTCCTAGCACAGATACGCAGTATTTT. Amino acids: CASSPIAPSTDTQYF.

The V gene is TRBV3-1, the J gene TRBJ2-1; 8 nucleotides line up with TRBD2. The V gene end was trimmed by 4 bases and the J gene end by 6 bases; junction bases not matched to a gene: 17. Germline-derived CDR1 and CDR2 are LGHDT and YNNKEL (reference sequence). The CDR3 contains 18 residues. The CDR3 nucleotides are TGTGCCAGCAGCCCCAGTTTTTTCTGGCGGGAGGTTGGCAATGAGCAGTTCTTC. As protein: CASSPSFFWREVGNEQFF.

The chain employs TRBV11-2 and TRBJ2-7; D is perhaps TRBD1 (5 bases). CDR1 is SGHAT, CDR2 FQNNGV, per germline. This CDR3 comprises 15 residues. Trimming took off 4 bases at V and 4 bases at J, with 17 bases between the two ends. The CDR3 DNA follows: TGTGCCAGCAGCTCTTTGTGGACGGCAGGGTACGAGCAGTACTTC. It yields the protein CASSSLWTAGYEQYF.